Listed below are T cell receptor beta chains from one sample, sequenced in a study of identical twins. TCRdb analysed the 5' RACE reads with MiXCR anew, one entry per CDR3 protein. Among about 220,000 distinct CDR3 sequences listed, around 8.1% were seen once. These records were also assigned to another study, of yellow fever vaccine responses in identical twins.

The sequenced sample was memory (CD45RO+) T cells sorted from blood. These receptors all come from a woman under 30 in good health. Both conserved end residues are trimmed from each CDR3. Each record gives: V gene, J gene, CDR3 protein.

V: TRBV6-4
J: TRBJ2-1
CDR3: ASSEGRGDNEQF

V: TRBV13
J: TRBJ2-5
CDR3: ASSLKQGQETQY

V: TRBV2
J: TRBJ2-5
CDR3: ASPRDRGKRETQY

V: TRBV11-1
J: TRBJ2-1
CDR3: ASSQGLAGDNEQF

V: TRBV12-3/TRBV12-4
J: TRBJ2-7
CDR3: ASSSQRGGYKQY

V: TRBV7-2
J: TRBJ2-3
CDR3: ASSSTGRSGTDTQY

V: TRBV28
J: TRBJ2-5
CDR3: ASNQLGTGETQY

V: TRBV9
J: TRBJ2-1
CDR3: ASSVWDRGPSINEQF

V: TRBV12-3/TRBV12-4
J: TRBJ1-5
CDR3: ASRPRGSSNQPQH

V: TRBV7-9
J: TRBJ2-3
CDR3: ASSSPWVDTDTQY

V: TRBV2
J: TRBJ1-2
CDR3: ASSKRDSSYGYT

V: TRBV20-1
J: TRBJ2-7
CDR3: SAIQLTAAYEQY

V: TRBV12-3/TRBV12-4
J: TRBJ1-2
CDR3: ASSSGGGYGYT

V: TRBV28
J: TRBJ2-5
CDR3: ASRRTGGWETQY

V: TRBV11-1
J: TRBJ2-3
CDR3: ASCPAGGPTDTQY

V: TRBV7-9
J: TRBJ2-3
CDR3: ASSYRVAGSTDTQY